The 14 T cell receptor beta chains below come from one sample, sequenced in a study of cytotoxic CD8 clonotypes in ibrutinib-treated CLL. Data came from immunoSEQ multiplex PCR; TCRdb stores just in-frame clones and leaves some out. The sample includes under 300,000 clones, around three quarters seen only once; the top ten take 15%. Source: PBMCs, taken after 24 months of ibrutinib treatment. The origin of the receptors is a human donor with chronic lymphocytic leukemia.

This chain connects TRBV5-1 to TRBJ2-5; D call uncertain. CDR3 size: 13 residues. From germline, CDR1 is SGHRS and CDR2 YFSETQ. V lost 1 base and J 1 base, leaving 5 bases between the germline ends. This CDR3 reads CASSLYGQETQYF. The CDR3 bases are TGCGCCAGCAGCTTGTACGGCCAAGAGACCCAGTACTTC.

The chain couples TRBV7-9 to TRBJ2-3, with unresolved D. V lost 5 bases, J lost 4 bases, and 13 bases lay in between. Looked up from germline, CDR1 is SEHNR and CDR2 is FQNEAQ (reference sequence). This CDR3 spans 14 amino acids. In nucleotides, the CDR3 is TGTGCCAGCAGCCTACCTCAGGTTTCAGATACGCAGTATTTT. This codes for CASSLPQVSDTQYF.

In nucleotides, the CDR3 is TGTGCCAGCAGCTTGGACTCGGCGGGGGGCGGCGCTTTCTTT. Translation: CASSLDSAGGGAFF. V gene TRBV5-4 combines with J gene TRBJ1-1; TRBD1 is a possible D gene (6 bases). The V gene's germline CDR1 is SGHNT and CDR2 YYREEE (reference sequence). This CDR3 contains 14 residues. V was pared by 0 bases and J by 11 bases, with 17 bases between.

The gene calls are TRBV4-1 and TRBJ2-1; no reliable D call. The CDR3 contains 13 residues. Germline CDR1 reads MGHRA; CDR2 reads YSYEKL. Trimming removed 0 bases from V and 6 bases from J, with 6 bases in between. The CDR3 DNA follows: TGCGCCAGCAGCCAAGACAGACTCAATGAGCAGTTCTTC. Amino acids: CASSQDRLNEQFF.

This rearrangement joins TRBV4-3 to TRBJ2-2; unclear D gene. Looked up from germline, CDR1 is LGHNA and CDR2 is YSLEER. V was clipped by 4 bases and J by 1 base, with 13 bases between them. The CDR3 sequence is 16 residues long. CDR3 loop: CASSPHWSENTGELFF. The CDR3, as DNA: TGCGCCAGCAGCCCCCACTGGTCGGAGAACACCGGGGAGCTGTTTTTT.

This clone was counted a single time. The V call is TRBV27, the J call TRBJ2-5; D remains unclear. The CDR3 runs to 15 residues. V lost 2 bases and J lost 1, with 11 bases in between. Germline V gives CDR1 MNHEY, CDR2 SMNVEV (reference sequence). CDR3: CASSLGLSPQETQYF. DNA for the CDR3: TGTGCCAGCAGTTTAGGGCTTAGCCCCCAAGAGACCCAGTACTTC.

V is TRBV6-1 and J is TRBJ2-2, with 7 nucleotides matching TRBD2. The V gene's germline CDR1 is MNHNS and CDR2 SASEGT. The CDR3 length is 15 residues. J gave up 7 bases and V 4 bases, and 9 bases lay outside the gene matches. The CDR3 protein is CASSGREGPGGELFF. The CDR3 DNA is TGTGCCAGCAGTGGGAGGGAGGGCCCTGGCGGGGAGCTGTTTTTT.

V usage is TRBV27 and J usage is TRBJ1-1, with 7 bases that match TRBD1. V was clipped by 6 bases and J by 3 bases; unmatched bases: 10. Per the germline V gene, CDR1 is MNHEY and CDR2 is SMNVEV (reference sequence). The CDR3 totals 15 residues. The CDR3 DNA follows: TGTGCCAGCAGCTTACGGTCAGACAGGGACACTGAAGCTTTCTTT. It encodes CASSLRSDRDTEAFF.

On this clone itself: Additional DNA sequences in this sample encode the identical CDR3. The rearrangement links TRBV29-1 to TRBJ1-1; possibly TRBD1 for D (5 bases). The CDR3 is 13 residues long. V gave up 3 bases and J gave up 0 bases, with 8 bases separating them. Looked up from germline, CDR1 is SQVTM and CDR2 is ANQGSEA. DNA for the CDR3: TGCAGCGTTGAGGGGCGCATGAACACTGAAGCTTTCTTT. It codes for CSVEGRMNTEAFF.

J is TRBJ1-6 and V is TRBV30, with D hard to call. V was shortened by 0 bases and J by 10 bases, with 13 bases between the two germline ends. Per the germline V gene, CDR1 is GTSNPN and CDR2 is SVGIG (reference sequence). This CDR3 region has 14 residues. The chain's CDR3 is CAWSVLKNLSPLHF. CDR3 sequence (DNA): TGTGCCTGGAGTGTGTTAAAGAATTTGTCACCCCTCCACTTT.

The table lists this clone with a few counts. The chain employs TRBV5-8 and TRBJ2-5, with 7 nucleotides matching TRBD2. Germline V gene lookup returns CDR1 SGHTS and CDR2 YDEGEE. The CDR3 has 13 amino acids. V trimming: 4 bases; J trimming: 5 bases; junction bases outside the gene matches: 5. The CDR3 is CASSGGLRETQYF. CDR3 bases: TGTGCCAGCAGCGGGGGACTAAGGGAGACCCAGTACTTC.

The chain is built from TRBV9 and TRBJ2-7, with 12 positions matching TRBD2. The germline gives CDR1 SGDLS, CDR2 YYNGEE. The CDR3 covers 17 residues. V was pared by 4 bases and J by 2 bases, with 10 bases of the junction left unmatched. The CDR3 spells CASSPGLAGILPYEQYF. The CDR3 nucleotides read TGTGCCAGCAGCCCGGGACTAGCGGGCATTCTTCCCTACGAGCAGTACTTC.

The V gene is TRBV25-1, the J gene TRBJ2-1; 7 bases fit TRBD2. Losses at the gene ends were 5 bases for V and 3 bases for J; bases not matched to a gene: 10. This CDR3 comprises 16 residues. Germline CDR1 and CDR2: MGHDK and SYGVNS. CDR3 sequence (DNA): TGTGCCAGCAGTCCCCATAGCGGGCTAGGCTACAATGAGCAGTTCTTC. Protein: CASSPHSGLGYNEQFF.

This rearrangement joins TRBV27 to TRBJ2-3; maybe TRBD2 (6 bases). V was clipped by 4 bases and J by 4 bases, with 18 bases between them. Germline values: CDR1 MNHEY, CDR2 SMNVEV (reference sequence). The CDR3 contains 16 residues. The CDR3: CASSSRTVSGADTQYF. Written as DNA, the CDR3 is TGTGCCAGCAGTTCAAGAACGGTGTCGGGGGCAGATACGCAGTATTTT.